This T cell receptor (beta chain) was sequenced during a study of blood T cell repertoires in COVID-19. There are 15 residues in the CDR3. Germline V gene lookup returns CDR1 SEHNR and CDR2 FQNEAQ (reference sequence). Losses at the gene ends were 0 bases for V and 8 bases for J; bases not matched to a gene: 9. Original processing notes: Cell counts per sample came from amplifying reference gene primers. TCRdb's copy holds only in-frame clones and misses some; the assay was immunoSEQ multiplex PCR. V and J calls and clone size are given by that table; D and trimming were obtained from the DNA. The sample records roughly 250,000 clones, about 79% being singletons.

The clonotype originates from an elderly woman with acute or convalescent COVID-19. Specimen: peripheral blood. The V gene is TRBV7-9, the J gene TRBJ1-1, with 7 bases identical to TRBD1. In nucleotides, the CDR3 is TGTGCCAGCAGCTTAGCGAGGGGGCAGATCGGAGAAGCTTTCTTT. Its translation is CASSLARGQIGEAFF.